This entry concerns a single T cell receptor beta chain. The antigen is undetermined. TCRdb re-analysed the reads in MiXCR, keeping a single row per CDR3 protein. The sample lists fewer than 60,000 distinct CDR3 sequences, 15% to 20% occurring once. The CDR3 spans 15 residues. V was pared by 0 bases and J by 4 bases, with 10 bases between. These data belong to a study of T cell repertoires in cytomegalovirus infection. Study context: HLA-B-restricted CMV epitopes that are well studied were used alongside recently identified HLA-C-restricted ones. TCR beta signatures that were public indicated CMV infection and matching HLA type.

The rearrangement uses TRBV12-3 or TRBV12-4 and TRBJ2-1; a possible D gene is TRBD2 (6 bases). The starting material was CD8+ T cells from cultured PBMCs, obtained from culture after CMV antigen stimulation. The receptor's source is a human donor in good health (CMV status not recorded). Some clones in this sample may be carry-over from other donors' samples. In DNA form, the CDR3 reads TGTGCCAGCAGTTTAGCGGGGGGTCCTTACAATGAGCAGTTCTTC. It is translated as CASSLAGGPYNEQFF.